One and the same sample provided the 25 T cell receptor beta chains below, sequenced in a study of cytomegalovirus exposure and HLA in healthy donors (dated by TCRdb to 2017 to 2019). The library was built by means of the immunoSEQ multiplex PCR assay. The immuneACCESS repertoire file appears here via TCRdb, limited to in-frame rearrangements. These files lack a portion of the clones; in checked studies, under half of the deficit traces to unresolved V genes, and the cause of the others is not known. The sample includes a few hundred thousand clones, with 86% observed a single time. The ten largest clonotypes hold 0.83% of the sample. The sample consisted of PBMCs. All receptors come from a woman aged 18-29 years in good health and CMV-seronegative.

This chain connects TRBV5-4 to TRBJ2-7; 9 bases fit TRBD1. Germline V lookup: CDR1 SGHNT, CDR2 YYREEE (reference sequence). CDR3 size: 13 residues. J was trimmed by 0 bases and V by 5 bases; bases with no gene match: 0. CDR3: CASRDRGSYEQYF. Written as DNA, the CDR3 is TGTGCCAGCAGGGACAGGGGCTCCTACGAGCAGTACTTC.

The chain combines TRBV9 with TRBJ2-1, with 14 bases fitting TRBD2. Trimming took 4 bases from V and 16 from J; bases not matched to a gene: 4. Looked up from germline, CDR1 is SGDLS and CDR2 is YYNGEE. There are 12 residues in the CDR3. This CDR3 reads CASSPGLAGAFF. The CDR3, as DNA: TGTGCCAGCAGCCCGGGACTAGCGGGAGCCTTCTTC.

The gene calls are TRBV4-1 and TRBJ2-3; TRBD2 matches at 8 bases. The junction had 9 bases not matched to a gene; V was cut back by 4 bases and J by 6 bases. The length of the CDR3 is 15 residues. Germline CDR1 reads MGHRA; CDR2 reads YSYEKL. For the CDR3, the DNA is TGCGCCAGCAGCCTCGGGACTAGGGGTTTGGATACGCAGTATTTT. This sequence encodes CASSLGTRGLDTQYF.

V gene TRBV2 combines with J gene TRBJ2-7; the match to TRBD2 covers 7 bases. The CDR3 runs 13 residues. The V segment lost 11 bases and the J segment 3 bases; nucleotides outside the gene matches: 10. Germline assignment: CDR1 SNHLY and CDR2 FYNNEI. The CDR3 region has the DNA TGTGCCGCAAACGGGACTACGAACTACGAGCAGTACTTC. Residues: CAANGTTNYEQYF.

V and J are TRBV6-5 and TRBJ1-2; D is undetermined. The CDR3 length is 12 residues. Trimming took off 5 bases at V and 8 bases at J, with 12 bases between the two ends. CDR1 is MNHEY and CDR2 is SVGAGI in the germline V gene. In nucleotides, the CDR3 is TGTGCCAGCAGTCGAACTCCCGGGGGCTACACCTTC. This translates into CASSRTPGGYTF.

The chain uses TRBV6-5 and TRBJ1-2, with D possibly being TRBD1 (5 bases). The CDR3 is 14 residues long. Deletions cut 0 bases from V and 4 bases from J, with 9 bases between. Germline-derived CDR1 and CDR2 are MNHEY and SVGAGI. DNA of the CDR3: TGTGCCAGCAGTTACTCCAGGGTGTCCTATGGCTACACCTTC. Translating it yields CASSYSRVSYGYTF.

The V call is TRBV7-9, the J call TRBJ1-2; 8 nucleotides match TRBD1. The CDR3 totals 16 residues. The germline gives CDR1 SEHNR, CDR2 FQNEAQ (reference sequence). Trimming took 1 base from V and 0 from J; bases not matched to a gene: 4. CDR3 protein: CASSLGGQEPNYGYTF. In DNA, the CDR3 is TGTGCCAGCAGCTTAGGGGGACAGGAACCTAACTATGGCTACACCTTC.

The chain links TRBV7-9 to TRBJ1-3; TRBD1 aligns across 8 bases. The germline V gene encodes CDR1 SEHNR and CDR2 FQNEAQ (reference sequence). The trim removed 6 bases at V and 0 bases at J, leaving 10 bases unmatched. The CDR3 sequence is 17 residues long. Written as DNA, the CDR3 is TGTGCCAGCAGTTCAGACAGGGGACGGATCTCTGGAAACACCATATATTTT. Amino acid sequence: CASSSDRGRISGNTIYF.

This clone has a single count. The V gene is TRBV2, the J gene TRBJ1-5; 8 bases are a match to TRBD1. This CDR3 comprises 15 residues. Per the germline V gene, CDR1 is SNHLY and CDR2 is FYNNEI. J was trimmed by 4 bases and V by 6 bases; bases with no gene match: 8. The CDR3 is CASSSDRGGNQPQHF. CDR3 DNA sequence: TGTGCCAGCAGCTCCGACAGGGGCGGGAATCAGCCCCAGCATTTT.

J is TRBJ1-2 and V is TRBV7-9, with TRBD1 as a possible D gene (5 bases). CDR1 and CDR2 (germline): SEHNR, FQNEAQ (reference sequence). The CDR3 is 16 amino acids. V shed 2 bases and J shed 7 bases, with 20 bases lying between them. CDR3 loop: CASSLSHREGNGGYTF. CDR3 sequence (DNA): TGTGCCAGCAGCTTATCCCATCGGGAGGGGAACGGTGGCTACACCTTC.

This chain links TRBV28 with TRBJ2-5, with TRBD2 identical over 11 bases. Per germline, CDR1 MDHEN and CDR2 SYDVKM. Trimming removed 3 bases from V and 1 base from J; junction bases left unmatched: 4. The CDR3 has 16 residues. DNA for the CDR3: TGTGCCAGCAGTTTGTTGCTAGCGGGGGGCCAAGAGACCCAGTACTTC. Translated: CASSLLLAGGQETQYF.

V is TRBV27 and J is TRBJ2-3; 11 nucleotides line up with TRBD2. V trimming: 4 bases; J trimming: 3 bases; junction bases outside the gene matches: 0. Per germline, CDR1 MNHEY and CDR2 SMNVEV (reference sequence). The CDR3 runs 14 residues. CDR3 region: CASSWTSGTDTQYF. As DNA, the CDR3 is TGTGCCAGCAGTTGGACTAGCGGGACAGATACGCAGTATTTT.

This rearrangement joins TRBV7-8 to TRBJ1-1; possibly TRBD1 for D (6 bases). Looked up from germline, CDR1 is SGHVS and CDR2 is FQNEAQ. CDR3 length equals 12 residues. V gave up 1 base and J gave up 7 bases, with 7 bases separating them. CDR3 in DNA: TGTGCCAGCAGCTTAGTAGGGGGTGAAGCTTTCTTT. Protein: CASSLVGGEAFF. Full variable domain (remainder filled in from reference TRBV7-8 and TRBJ1-1): GAGVSQSPRYKVAKRGQDVALRCDPISGHVSLFWYQQALGQGPEFLTYFQNEAQLDKSGLPSDRFFAERPEGSVSTLKIQRTQQEDSAVYLCASSLVGGEAFFGQGTRLTVV.

As to this clone: The same CDR3 can be traced to other DNA sequences in this sample. The chain combines TRBV4-1 with TRBJ1-3; 8 positions agree with TRBD1. Germline CDR1 MGHRA, CDR2 YSYEKL. The CDR3 is made up of 15 amino acids. V was pared by 6 bases and J by 1 base, with 5 bases of the junction left unmatched. CDR3 DNA: TGCGCCAGCAGTAATACAGGGGGATCTGGAAACACCATATATTTT. Encoded protein: CASSNTGGSGNTIYF.

With regard to this clone: Other DNA sequences in this specimen translate into the identical CDR3. The V gene is TRBV27, the J gene TRBJ2-3; 10 nucleotides match TRBD2. CDR1 MNHEY and CDR2 SMNVEV come from the germline V gene (reference sequence). This CDR3 region has 15 residues. V was pared by 3 bases and J by 1 base, with 1 base of the junction left unmatched. CDR3 in DNA: TGTGCCAGCAGTTTTGGACTAGCGGGCACAGATACGCAGTATTTT. Its protein is CASSFGLAGTDTQYF.

This clone was counted only a few times. J is TRBJ2-7 and V is TRBV6-5; 9 nucleotides align to TRBD1. CDR1 and CDR2 from the germline V gene are MNHEY and SVGAGI. The V and J ends lost 2 bases and 6 bases, in that order; junction bases with no gene match: 8. The CDR3 totals 15 residues. In DNA, the CDR3 is TGTGCCAGCAGTTACCCTGGACAGGGGCAAAGCGAGCAGTACTTC. The encoded protein is CASSYPGQGQSEQYF.

Here the CDR3 reads CSVEPSGHYEQYF. CDR3 sequence (DNA): TGCAGCGTTGAGCCTAGCGGGCACTACGAGCAGTACTTC. The chain links TRBV29-1 to TRBJ2-7; 8 nucleotides agree with TRBD2. The CDR3 is 13 amino acids. Germline lookup yields CDR1 SQVTM and CDR2 ANQGSEA. J lost 3 bases, V lost 3 bases, and 4 bases had no gene match.

The chain's CDR3 is CASRRAVTQETQYF. The CDR3, as DNA: TGTGCCAGCAGGAGGGCCGTGACCCAAGAGACCCAGTACTTC. The rearrangement joins TRBV11-2 to TRBJ2-5; perhaps TRBD2 as D (5 bases). Germline V gene lookup returns CDR1 SGHAT and CDR2 FQNNGV. Trimming pared 6 bases from V and 1 base from J, leaving 12 bases between. The CDR3 is 14 amino acids.

The chain recombines TRBV2 with TRBJ1-6; D is ambiguous. This CDR3 contains 16 residues. The germline gives CDR1 SNHLY, CDR2 FYNNEI. Trimming removed 6 bases at V and 0 bases at J, with 12 bases between. The DNA for the CDR3 is TGTGCCAGCAGGAAAGACACGAGCTCCTATAATTCACCCCTCCACTTT. It specifies CASRKDTSSYNSPLHF.

The rearrangement uses TRBV28 and TRBJ2-7; TRBD1 matches at 8 bases. Germline V gene sequence: CDR1 MDHEN, CDR2 SYDVKM. The CDR3 runs 15 residues. V was pared by 6 bases and J by 3 bases, with 10 bases of the junction left unmatched. The CDR3 spells CASSPDRGRIYEQYF. CDR3 nucleotides: TGTGCCAGCAGCCCCGACAGGGGTAGAATCTACGAGCAGTACTTC.

This rearrangement joins TRBV11-2 to TRBJ2-4; the match to TRBD2 covers 12 bases. The germline gives CDR1 SGHAT, CDR2 FQNNGV. Trimming took 3 bases from V and 5 from J; bases not matched to a gene: 5. This CDR3 comprises 16 residues. The CDR3 is CASSFLAGGPENIQYF. In DNA form, the CDR3 reads TGTGCCAGCAGCTTTCTAGCGGGAGGGCCGGAAAACATTCAGTACTTC.

V gene TRBV5-1 combines with J gene TRBJ2-5, with a weak D call TRBD1 (6 bases). Trimming removed 4 bases from V and 5 bases from J, with 18 bases in between. The germline V gene encodes CDR1 SGHRS and CDR2 YFSETQ. The CDR3 spans 15 residues. The CDR3 coding sequence is TGCGCCAGCAGCCCAGCGGACAGTTATCTCGAGACCCAGTACTTC. Translated: CASSPADSYLETQYF.

V is TRBV28 and J is TRBJ2-2; 13 bases line up with TRBD2. The CDR3 spans 14 residues. V shed 6 bases and J 8 bases; nucleotides not matched to a gene: 3. Germline CDR1 is MDHEN and CDR2 is SYDVKM. This chain's CDR3 is CASRPGLAGGELFF. The CDR3 DNA is TGTGCCAGCAGGCCGGGACTAGCGGGAGGGGAGCTGTTTTTT. The complete variable domain, with remaining parts taken from reference TRBV28 and TRBJ2-2, reads DVKVTQSSRYLVKRTGEKVFLECVQDMDHENMFWYRQDPGLGLRLIYFSYDVKMKEKGDIPEGYSVSREKKERFSLILESASTNQTSMYLCASRPGLAGGELFFGEGSRLTVL.

V gene TRBV5-4 combines with J gene TRBJ2-3; D is possibly TRBD2 (7 bases). From germline, CDR1 is SGHNT and CDR2 YYREEE (reference sequence). The CDR3 is 11 residues long. The V and J ends lost 7 bases and 10 bases respectively, with 13 bases between them. As DNA, the CDR3 is TGTGCCAGCGCCGCCGGGGGGCCGCAGTATTTT. It yields the protein CASAAGGPQYF.

Worth noting for this clone: One end of the junction varies from germline; a read error may be responsible. The chain employs TRBV20-1 and TRBJ2-1; 9 nucleotides align to TRBD1. The CDR3 contains 10 residues. CDR1 and CDR2 from the germline V gene are DFQATT and SNEGSKA (reference sequence). The CDR3 reads CGTGRNEQFF. The CDR3 DNA reads as TGTGGGACAGGGCGTAATGAGCAGTTCTTC.